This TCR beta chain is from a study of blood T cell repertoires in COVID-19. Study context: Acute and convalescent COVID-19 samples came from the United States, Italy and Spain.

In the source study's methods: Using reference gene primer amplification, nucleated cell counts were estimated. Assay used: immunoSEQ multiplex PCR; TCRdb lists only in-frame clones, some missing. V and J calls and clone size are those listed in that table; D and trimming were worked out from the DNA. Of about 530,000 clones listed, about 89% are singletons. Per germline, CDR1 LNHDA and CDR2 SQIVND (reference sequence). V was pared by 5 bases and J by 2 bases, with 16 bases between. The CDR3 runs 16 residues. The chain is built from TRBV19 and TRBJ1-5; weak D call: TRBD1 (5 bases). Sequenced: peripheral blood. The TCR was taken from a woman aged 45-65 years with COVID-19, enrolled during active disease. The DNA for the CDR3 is TGTGCCAGTAGTGTGAGAGACAGTGGGGGCAATCAGCCCCAGCATTTT. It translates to CASSVRDSGGNQPQHF.